Following are 23 T cell receptor beta chains from one sample sequenced in a study of cytomegalovirus exposure and HLA in healthy donors. Generated by immunoSEQ multiplex PCR, the TCRdb table keeps only in-frame clones and is missing some. The sample lists about 110,000 clones, under 97% occurring once. Sequencing used PBMCs. The source of these receptors is a woman between 18 and 30 years old in good health and CMV-seronegative.

The genes are TRBV19 and TRBJ1-2; a weak D match, TRBD1 (5 bases). The CDR3 spans 12 residues. The germline V and J ends were trimmed by 3 bases and 8 bases, with 10 bases remaining between them. Germline-derived CDR1 and CDR2 are LNHDA and SQIVND (reference sequence). CDR3 loop: CASSIAGRGYTF. The CDR3 DNA follows: TGTGCCAGTAGTATCGCGGGACGGGGCTACACCTTC.

The rearrangement joins TRBV7-6 to TRBJ2-2, with TRBD2 identical over 8 bases. Losses at the gene ends were 5 bases for V and 7 bases for J; bases not matched to a gene: 12. The CDR3 length is 16 residues. Germline lookup yields CDR1 SGHVS and CDR2 FNYEAQ. CDR3 DNA: TGTGCCAGCAGCACATCTTTGTCGGGGGGGCACGGGGAGCTGTTTTTT. It is translated as CASSTSLSGGHGELFF. The full variable domain, in which reference TRBV7-6 and TRBJ2-2 provide the parts outside the CDR3, is GAGVSQSPRYKVTKRGQDVALRCDPISGHVSLYWYRQALGQGPEFLTYFNYEAQQDKSGLPNDRFSAERPEGSISTLTIQRTEQRDSAMYRCASSTSLSGGHGELFFGEGSRLTVL.

J is TRBJ1-2 and V is TRBV28; no clear D. Trimming took off 4 bases at V and 8 bases at J, with 11 bases between the two ends. The CDR3 has 12 amino acids. The germline V gene has CDR1 MDHEN and CDR2 SYDVKM. CDR3 sequence (DNA): TGTGCCAGCAGTTCCGAGGGTTGGGGCTACACCTTC. Translated: CASSSEGWGYTF.

This chain connects TRBV7-8 to TRBJ2-2; D remains ambiguous. The CDR3 sequence is 13 residues long. Trimming left V 5 bases short and J 6 bases short, with 10 bases between. Germline CDR1 is SGHVS and CDR2 is FQNEAQ. The CDR3 region is CASSLVASGELFF. CDR3 nucleotide sequence: TGTGCCAGCAGCCTCGTAGCCTCCGGGGAGCTGTTTTTT.

Notes on this clone: At one end, the junction sequence differs from germline, possibly due to a read error. The chain couples TRBV18 to TRBJ2-1; TRBD2 matches 9 bases. There are 14 residues in the CDR3. CDR1 KGHSH and CDR2 LQKENI come from the germline V gene. CDR3 protein: CASSPQAGGEIVLF. In DNA, the CDR3 is TGTGCCAGCTCACCACAAGCGGGAGGCGAGATAGTACTCTTC.

This clone appeared a single time. The chain employs TRBV7-2 and TRBJ1-1; a possible D gene is TRBD1 (5 bases). Trimming removed 3 bases at V and 4 bases at J, with 12 bases between. Germline assignment: CDR1 SGHTA and CDR2 FQGNSA. This CDR3 has 14 residues. The CDR3 DNA follows: TGTGCCAGCAGCTTGGGGGGATGGGGCACTGAAGCTTTCTTT. Translated, it gives CASSLGGWGTEAFF.

The V gene is TRBV6-1, the J gene TRBJ2-4; maybe TRBD1 (6 bases). Trimming stripped 4 bases from V and 13 bases from J, with 26 bases between. This CDR3 is built from 16 residues. The germline V gene encodes CDR1 MNHNS and CDR2 SASEGT. The CDR3 DNA sequence: TGTGCCAGCAGTGGACGGGACACTTTCTTGTCGGGCGGCCAGTACTTC. It translates to CASSGRDTFLSGGQYF.

This chain links TRBV9 with TRBJ1-1, with D possibly matching TRBD1 (6 bases). The CDR3 runs to 13 residues. Germline V gene sequence: CDR1 SGDLS, CDR2 YYNGEE. V gave up 4 bases and J gave up 3 bases, with 10 bases separating them. The CDR3 spells CASSPQGYTEAFF. The DNA for the CDR3 is TGTGCCAGCAGCCCACAGGGATACACTGAAGCTTTCTTT.

This clone was recorded once. The genes are TRBV19 and TRBJ2-5, with 10 bases matching TRBD2. J gave up 4 bases and V 4 bases, and 12 bases lay outside the gene matches. The germline CDR1 and CDR2 sequences are LNHDA and SQIVND (reference sequence). CDR3 length: 17 residues. In DNA form, the CDR3 reads TGTGCCAGTAGTAGCGCCCCTCCTAGCGGGGGCAGAGAGACCCAGTACTTC. Protein product: CASSSAPPSGGRETQYF.

The V gene is TRBV11-2, the J gene TRBJ2-2, with TRBD1 matching over 8 bases. Germline assignment: CDR1 SGHAT and CDR2 FQNNGV. V lost 1 base to trimming and J lost 0 bases; unmatched junction nucleotides: 1. The CDR3 is made up of 16 amino acids. This CDR3 is CASSLVQGANTGELFF. CDR3 coding DNA: TGTGCCAGCAGCTTAGTACAGGGGGCGAACACCGGGGAGCTGTTTTTT.

A single count supports this clone. The chain has TRBV7-3 and TRBJ2-1, with D possibly TRBD1 on 5 matching bases. Per germline, CDR1 SGHTA and CDR2 FQGTGA. Between the trimmed V and J ends, which lost 3 bases and 5 bases, there was a span of 11 bases. The CDR3 contains 14 residues. The CDR3 spells CASSFLDTDNEQFF. The CDR3 DNA follows: TGTGCCAGCAGCTTTCTGGACACCGACAATGAGCAGTTCTTC.

This rearrangement joins TRBV9 to TRBJ2-7; 8 bases map to TRBD1. Germline V gives CDR1 SGDLS, CDR2 YYNGEE. The CDR3 covers 15 residues. V lost 4 bases and J lost 0; bases outside the gene matches: 6. CDR3 sequence (DNA): TGTGCCAGCAGCCCCCCCGGGACAGGCTCCTACGAGCAGTACTTC. It is translated as CASSPPGTGSYEQYF.

V is TRBV9 and J is TRBJ2-2; tentative D call: TRBD1 (5 bases). Germline V gives CDR1 SGDLS, CDR2 YYNGEE. CDR3 size: 16 residues. The V and J ends lost 5 bases and 0 bases respectively, with 14 bases between them. The CDR3 region is CASRATVTANTGELFF. CDR3 nucleotides: TGTGCCAGCAGGGCGACAGTTACCGCGAACACCGGGGAGCTGTTTTTT.

The chain carries TRBV7-2 and TRBJ1-4; 9 bases are shared with TRBD1. CDR3 size: 13 residues. Germline V CDR1 and CDR2: SGHTA, FQGNSA. The J segment lost 8 bases and the V segment lost 5 bases, leaving 3 bases of the junction unmatched. The DNA of the CDR3 is TGTGCCAGCAGCGCGGACAGGGGAGAAAAACTGTTTTTT. It codes for CASSADRGEKLFF.

This chain joins TRBV11-2 and TRBJ2-3; 14 nucleotides match TRBD2. V was pared by 7 bases and J by 8 bases, with 11 bases of the junction left unmatched. The CDR3 loop spans 16 amino acids. Germline CDR1 SGHAT, CDR2 FQNNGV. In nucleotides, the CDR3 is TGTGCCAGCATCAGGACTAGCGGGGGGTACCGGGGTACGCAGTATTTT. It is translated as CASIRTSGGYRGTQYF. The whole variable domain, filled in from reference TRBV11-2 and TRBJ2-3, reads EAGVAQSPRYKIIEKRQSVAFWCNPISGHATLYWYQQILGQGPKLLIQFQNNGVVDDSQLPKDRFSAERLKGVDSTLKIQPAKLEDSAVYLCASIRTSGGYRGTQYFGPGTRLTVL.

CDR3: CASSQNTGEKLFF. CDR3 in DNA: TGTGCCAGCAGCCAAAATACGGGTGAAAAACTGTTTTTT. This sequence joins TRBV14 and TRBJ1-4; D is unclear. CDR1 and CDR2 from the germline V gene are SGHDN and FVKESK. This CDR3 spans 13 amino acids. V was clipped by 2 bases and J by 7 bases, with 8 bases between them.

The chain links TRBV5-1 to TRBJ1-2; D gene unclear. This CDR3 is 12 amino acids long. Germline loops: CDR1 SGHRS, CDR2 YFSETQ. V was trimmed by 5 bases and J by 4 bases, leaving 9 bases between them. In nucleotides, the CDR3 is TGCGCCAGCAGTTCTCGAGGCTATGGCTACACCTTC. Protein sequence: CASSSRGYGYTF.

The chain is built from TRBV6-5 and TRBJ1-1, with D possibly TRBD1 on 5 matching bases. The CDR3 spans 13 residues. Germline assignment: CDR1 MNHEY and CDR2 SVGAGI. The V gene lost 7 bases and the J gene lost 5 bases, with 14 bases spanning the gap. The CDR3 DNA reads TGTGCCAGCAATAAACCGGGGGGGACTGAAGCTTTCTTT. Translating gives CASNKPGGTEAFF.

The rearrangement links TRBV9 to TRBJ2-2; 7 nucleotides align to TRBD1. The J segment lost 4 bases and the V segment lost 1 base, leaving 4 bases of the junction unmatched. This CDR3 spans 15 amino acids. CDR1 is SGDLS and CDR2 is YYNGEE in the germline V gene. The CDR3 region has the DNA TGTGCCAGCAGCGTAAGGGGGCCCCTCACCGGGGAGCTGTTTTTT. Translating gives CASSVRGPLTGELFF. Full variable domain (rest looked up from reference TRBV9 and TRBJ2-2): DSGVTQTPKHLITATGQRVTLRCSPRSGDLSVYWYQQSLDQGLQFLIQYYNGEERAKGNILERFSAQQFPDLHSELNLSSLELGDSALYFCASSVRGPLTGELFFGEGSRLTVL.

V gene TRBV15 combines with J gene TRBJ1-1, with TRBD1 as a possible D gene (6 bases). This CDR3 is built from 16 residues. V lost 6 bases to trimming and J lost 0 bases, with 17 bases between them. Germline V gene data show CDR1 as LNHNV and CDR2 as YYDKDF (reference sequence). The CDR3 here is CATSVGIQGMNTEAFF. The CDR3 DNA reads as TGTGCCACCAGTGTTGGGATACAGGGAATGAACACTGAAGCTTTCTTT.

The chain uses TRBV14 and TRBJ2-7, with TRBD1 identical over 8 bases. J was trimmed by 2 bases and V by 8 bases; bases with no gene match: 8. Germline V lookup: CDR1 SGHDN, CDR2 FVKESK. This CDR3 has 14 residues. CDR3 protein: CASARPGGAYEQYF. CDR3 in DNA: TGTGCCAGCGCGCGGCCAGGGGGCGCCTACGAGCAGTACTTC.

V is TRBV9 and J is TRBJ1-2, with 10 bases lining up with TRBD1. The CDR3 runs to 15 residues. Looked up from germline, CDR1 is SGDLS and CDR2 is YYNGEE. Trimming took 4 bases from V and 5 from J; bases not matched to a gene: 8. CDR3 protein: CASSLSTGQGYGYTF. CDR3 nucleotides: TGTGCCAGCAGCCTCAGTACGGGACAGGGGTATGGCTACACCTTC.

The chain couples TRBV7-3 to TRBJ2-1; 14 bases line up with TRBD2. J lost 7 bases, V lost 4 bases, and 12 bases had no gene match. The CDR3 is 18 amino acids. Germline lookup yields CDR1 SGHTA and CDR2 FQGTGA. CDR3 sequence (DNA): TGTGCCAGCAGCTCAGCCGGCCCGGGACTAGCGGGGGTAAATGAGCAGTTCTTC. It specifies CASSSAGPGLAGVNEQFF.